The following is a T cell receptor (beta chain) sequence with its context. The antigen remains undetermined. Total RNA, at least 5 micrograms per sample, came from PBMCs. It was with a sample-barcoded 5' primer and a J-beta primer mix that a second PCR of roughly 7 to 12 cycles was run. All cDNA molecules were each tagged by a template-switch adaptor with 12 random nucleotides. Each CDR3 protein is one row after TCRdb ran MiXCR on the 5' RACE reads. The data hold roughly 720,000 distinct CDR3 sequences, with about 55% observed a single time. Trimming at V came to 5 bases and at J to 10 bases, leaving 10 bases not matched to a gene. This CDR3 has 15 amino acids. Per germline, CDR1 MDHEN and CDR2 SYDVKM. The data belong to a study of blood T cells in healthy people across ages. Study conclusions and caveats: There was a strong correlation between TCR beta diversity and naive T cell percentage. TCR beta diversity, measured per million T cells, fell in a roughly linear way with age.

Material for sequencing was blood. The chain combines TRBV28 with TRBJ1-6, with 8 nucleotides matching TRBD1. This receptor was identified in an elderly man in good health. The CDR3 here is CASSHGQGNISPLHF. CDR3 bases: TGTGCCAGCAGTCACGGACAGGGTAATATATCACCCCTCCACTTT.